These T cell receptor beta chains were read from a single sample in a study of cytomegalovirus exposure and HLA in healthy donors. The method was immunoSEQ multiplex PCR; TCRdb's version includes in-frame clones alone and lacks a portion of them. The repertoire has some 110,000 clones, roughly 80% of them found once; the top ten carry about a fifth. Sequencing used PBMCs. These receptors came from a man aged 30 to 45 in good health and CMV-seropositive. Each CDR3 is given with its conserved first and last residue. Each record gives: J gene, D gene, clone size, V gene, CDR3 DNA, CDR3 protein. D genes are given only for firm matches. Only part of the rows carry a size: once, few, many, or a class if the clone is expanded.

TRBJ2-1 TRBD2 - TRBV29-1 TGCAGCGTTGATCGCGGGAGGGCGTATGAGCAGTTCTTC CSVDRGRAYEQFF
TRBJ2-5 - - TRBV19 TGTGCCAGTAGTAGTACAGTCCAAGAGACCCAGTACTTC CASSSTVQETQYF
TRBJ1-1 - - TRBV6-1 TGTGCCAGCAGTGAAGCGCCTCAGTTTGAAGCTTTCTTT CASSEAPQFEAFF
TRBJ1-1 - - TRBV13 TGTGCCAGCAGCTGGGGAGGAGGGACTGAAGCTTTCTTT CASSWGGGTEAFF
TRBJ2-7 - - TRBV5-4 TGTGCCAGCAGCTCTGGAGGGCAGGGAGGATTAGACTACGAGCAGTACTTC CASSSGGQGGLDYEQYF
TRBJ1-1 TRBD1 - TRBV7-8 TGTGCCAGCAGCCCTAGGACAGGGAATGTTTTCGGCACTGAAGCTTTCTTT CASSPRTGNVFGTEAFF
TRBJ2-3 - - TRBV6-1 TGTGCCAGCAGTCGGGACTGGGCCACAGATACGCAGTATTTT CASSRDWATDTQYF
TRBJ2-5 - - TRBV6-6 TGTGCCAGCAGTTACCAGGGAGAGACCCAGTACTTC CASSYQGETQYF
TRBJ1-5 - - TRBV7-2 TGTGCCAGCACATCGACGGGGAATCAGCCCCAGCATTTT CASTSTGNQPQHF
TRBJ1-2 - - TRBV2 TGTGCCACAGAGGAGGGTACGTGGGGCTACACCTTC CATEEGTWGYTF
TRBJ1-1 TRBD1 - TRBV6-5 TGTGCCAGCAGTTACGGGGACAGGGCCACTGAAGCTTTCTTT CASSYGDRATEAFF
TRBJ2-2 - few TRBV9 TGTGCCAGCAGCGTAGTCAGTTACACCGGGGAGCTGTTTTTT CASSVVSYTGELFF
TRBJ1-2 - - TRBV7-8 TGTGCCAGCAGCAAAGGTCAGGTGGATGGCTACACCTTC CASSKGQVDGYTF
TRBJ1-2 - - TRBV5-1 TGCGCCAGCAGCGACGCAGGGTCATCCTTCTATGGCTACACCTTC CASSDAGSSFYGYTF
TRBJ2-5 TRBD1 - TRBV7-2 TGTGCCAGCAGCGTAGGCAGGGGGAGAAAGACCCAGTACTTC CASSVGRGRKTQYF
TRBJ2-3 TRBD2 - TRBV5-4 TGTGCCAGCAGCTTGGTGTTAGCGGGTATCACAGATACGCAGTATTTT CASSLVLAGITDTQYF
TRBJ2-2 - - TRBV4-1 TGCGCCAGCAGCCAGTCAGGGCATCTGGCGAACACCGGGGAGCTGTTTTTT CASSQSGHLANTGELFF
TRBJ2-1 - - TRBV7-2 TGTGCCAGCAGCTTAGGTGCAGACAATGAGCAGTTCTTC CASSLGADNEQFF
TRBJ2-5 TRBD2 - TRBV5-1 TGCGCCAGCAACGATCCTAGCGGGGGGTTACAAGAGACCCAGTACTTC CASNDPSGGLQETQYF
TRBJ1-1 - - TRBV19 TGTGCCAGTAGTATACGGCGGGGCACTGAAGCTTTCTTT CASSIRRGTEAFF
TRBJ2-5 - - TRBV10-3 TGTGCCATCGGGGGGGCTAGCGGACACCAAGAGACCCAGTACTTC CAIGGASGHQETQYF
TRBJ2-7 - few TRBV6-5 TGTGCCAGCTCACCGATGGCAACCTACGAGCAGTACTTC CASSPMATYEQYF
TRBJ1-1 - - TRBV28 - CASRDRGTEAFFGQGSLLSAFF
TRBJ2-1 - - TRBV27 TGTGCCAGCAGTTTGGTAGGGGGGGACCCCTACAATGAGCAGTTCTTC CASSLVGGDPYNEQFF
TRBJ1-2 - - TRBV4-2 TGTGCCAGCAGCGACACAAACTATGGCTACACCTTC CASSDTNYGYTF
TRBJ2-5 - - TRBV5-5 TGTGCCAGCAGCTTATATGGCAGACAACAAGAGACCCAGTACTTC CASSLYGRQQETQYF
TRBJ2-3 - - TRBV29-1 TGCAGCGTTGTACTCCTCACAGATACGCAGTATTTT CSVVLLTDTQYF